This passage covers 17 T cell receptor beta chains from one sample sequenced in a study of blood T cell repertoires in COVID-19. Here immunoSEQ multiplex PCR was the method, and the copy in TCRdb shows in-frame clones only, minus some. Among around 300,000 clones listed, around 85% were seen once. Sequences were obtained from peripheral blood. The receptors were sampled from a woman between 50 and 59 years old with active or convalescent COVID-19.

V usage is TRBV25-1 and J usage is TRBJ1-6; D is unclear. Germline V gene data show CDR1 as MGHDK and CDR2 as SYGVNS. The CDR3 covers 14 residues. V gave up 3 bases and J gave up 2 bases, with 5 bases separating them. CDR3 region: CASSDSPYNSPLHF. CDR3 nucleotides: TGTGCCAGCAGTGACAGTCCCTATAATTCACCCCTCCACTTT. Supplemented by reference TRBV25-1 and TRBJ1-6, the full variable domain reads EADIYQTPRYLVIGTGKKITLECSQTMGHDKMYWYQQDPGMELHLIHYSYGVNSTEKGDLSSESTVSRIRTEHFPLTLESARPSHTSQYLCASSDSPYNSPLHFGNGTRLTVT.

DNA for the CDR3: TGTGCCAGCAGGGCTAGCGGGAGCTCCTACAATGAGCAGTTCTTC. Protein: CASRASGSSYNEQFF. The chain uses TRBV2 and TRBJ2-1, with TRBD2 matching over 10 bases. This CDR3 contains 15 residues. V was clipped by 6 bases and J by 0 bases; unmatched bases: 2. In germline, CDR1 is SNHLY, CDR2 FYNNEI.

The gene calls are TRBV6-6 and TRBJ2-3; TRBD1 might be the D (5 bases). The CDR3 extends over 15 amino acids. V was shortened by 2 bases and J by 4 bases, with 13 bases between the two germline ends. Germline CDR1 reads MNHNY; CDR2 reads SVGAGI (reference sequence). The CDR3 DNA sequence: TGTGCCAGCAGTTACGGCAGGGCTTCGGCAGATACGCAGTATTTT. Amino acid sequence: CASSYGRASADTQYF.

This clone was recorded once. V is TRBV7-8 and J is TRBJ2-2, with TRBD2 matching 9 bases. The germline V gene encodes CDR1 SGHVS and CDR2 FQNEAQ. The CDR3 contains 17 residues. Trimming removed 3 bases from V and 4 bases from J; junction bases left unmatched: 9. The CDR3 spells CASSLGVVAGVTGELFF. The CDR3 coding sequence is TGTGCCAGCAGCTTGGGGGTGGTAGCGGGAGTCACCGGGGAGCTGTTTTTT.

The chain uses TRBV28 and TRBJ2-7, with a tentative D call TRBD2 (5 bases). CDR1 and CDR2 (germline): MDHEN, SYDVKM. The CDR3 contains 17 residues. Trimming left V 2 bases short and J 2 bases short, with 19 bases between. CDR3 DNA: TGTGCCAGCAGTTTACCCCTTGGGCTAGCAATAACCTACGAGCAGTACTTC. Protein sequence: CASSLPLGLAITYEQYF.

J is TRBJ2-3 and V is TRBV2, with a possible D match to TRBD2 (6 bases). CDR3 size: 12 residues. Deletions cut 6 bases from V and 2 bases from J, with 6 bases between. Germline-derived CDR1 and CDR2 are SNHLY and FYNNEI. The CDR3 loop reads CASRDYTDTQYF. In DNA, the CDR3 is TGTGCCAGCAGGGACTACACAGATACGCAGTATTTT.

The V and J genes are TRBV28 and TRBJ1-2; TRBD1 aligns across 9 bases. V dropped 1 base and J dropped 3; count of bases not matched to a gene: 3. This CDR3 region has 15 residues. The germline V gene has CDR1 MDHEN and CDR2 SYDVKM. This CDR3 is CASSLSWTGDYGYTF. The CDR3 coding sequence is TGTGCCAGCAGTTTATCCTGGACAGGGGACTATGGCTACACCTTC.

The J gene is TRBJ1-1, the V gene TRBV11-1; TRBD1 might be the D (5 bases). The CDR3 has 15 residues. CDR1 is SGHAT and CDR2 is FQDESV in the germline V gene (reference sequence). V was clipped by 4 bases and J by 3 bases, with 15 bases between them. The DNA for the CDR3 is TGTGCCAGCAGCTCACGGGGGGTTCGGGACACTGAAGCTTTCTTT. This translates into CASSSRGVRDTEAFF.

The CDR3 DNA is TGTGCCAGGCCACGGCAGGGGATGGCTGAAGCTTTCTTT. Protein: CARPRQGMAEAFF. The chain links TRBV21-1 to TRBJ1-1; the table gives TRBD1 as D, unverified against the DNA. TRBV21-1 is noted as a pseudogene. The CDR3 sequence is 13 residues long.

This chain joins TRBV9 and TRBJ2-7, with 14 bases identical to TRBD2. V lost 0 bases, J lost 2 bases, and 7 bases stayed unmatched. Germline assignment: CDR1 SGDLS and CDR2 YYNGEE. This CDR3 comprises 18 residues. The CDR3 DNA is TGTGCCAGCAGCGTAGGAGGGACTAGCGGGAGTTTAACCTACGAGCAGTACTTC. This encodes CASSVGGTSGSLTYEQYF.

V gene TRBV6-5 combines with J gene TRBJ2-7; TRBD1 matches at 8 bases. CDR3 length: 13 residues. Unmatched junction bases numbered 5, after V lost 10 bases and J lost 0 bases. Looked up from germline, CDR1 is MNHEY and CDR2 is SVGAGI. The CDR3 nucleotides are TGTGCCATTGACAGGGGTCCCTCCTACGAGCAGTACTTC. It yields the protein CAIDRGPSYEQYF.

The gene calls are TRBV3-1 (or the pseudogene TRBV3-2) and TRBJ2-3; D ambiguous. This CDR3 is 12 amino acids long. The germline CDR1 and CDR2 sequences are LGHDT and YNNKEL (reference sequence). V lost 0 bases and J lost 9, with 7 bases in between. The chain's CDR3 is CASSQDPSTQYF. The CDR3 bases are TGTGCCAGCAGCCAAGATCCAAGCACGCAGTATTTT.

The chain uses TRBV7-3 and TRBJ2-5; 8 positions agree with TRBD1. V was clipped by 3 bases and J by 5 bases; unmatched bases: 5. This CDR3 is built from 14 residues. The germline V gene encodes CDR1 SGHTA and CDR2 FQGTGA. CDR3 residues: CASSLDRAGETQYF. In nucleotides, the CDR3 is TGTGCCAGCAGCTTGGACAGGGCAGGGGAGACCCAGTACTTC.

The chain has TRBV6-8 and TRBJ2-5, with a weak D call TRBD1 (5 bases). Germline V gene lookup returns CDR1 MNHGY and CDR2 SAAAGT. This CDR3 is 15 amino acids long. V lost 1 base and J lost 5, with 14 bases in between. The CDR3 reads CASSYLAGIGETQYF. The CDR3 nucleotides read TGTGCCAGCAGTTACTTGGCAGGGATTGGGGAGACCCAGTACTTC.

The chain joins TRBV9 to TRBJ2-1; D remains ambiguous. Germline-derived CDR1 and CDR2 are SGDLS and YYNGEE. The CDR3 extends over 12 amino acids. Trimming took off 3 bases at V and 5 bases at J, with 6 bases between the two ends. CDR3: CASSGAHNEQFF. As DNA, the CDR3 is TGTGCCAGCAGCGGGGCGCACAATGAGCAGTTCTTC.

The chain links TRBV28 to TRBJ1-2, with a possible D match to TRBD1 (5 bases). The ends were cut back, 2 bases at V and 3 bases at J, with 13 bases in the middle. Germline V gives CDR1 MDHEN, CDR2 SYDVKM. This CDR3 has 15 amino acids. The chain's CDR3 is CASSLPQGSYYGYTF. CDR3 DNA: TGTGCCAGCAGTTTACCCCAGGGAAGTTACTATGGCTACACCTTC.

This clone was seen only a few times. This sample also contains other DNA sequences that code for the same CDR3. The genes are TRBV9 and TRBJ1-2; D may be TRBD1 (5 bases). Germline V gives CDR1 SGDLS, CDR2 YYNGEE. Trimming removed 0 bases at V and 4 bases at J, with 7 bases between. The CDR3 loop spans 13 amino acids. Here the CDR3 reads CASSVDGGYGYTF. In DNA form, the CDR3 reads TGTGCCAGCAGCGTAGACGGGGGCTATGGCTACACCTTC.